This record looks at one TCR beta chain sequence and its context. Preparing the TCRbeta library involved the use of unique molecular identifiers. Each CDR3 protein is one row after TCRdb ran MiXCR on the PCR reads. The repertoire holds around 380,000 distinct CDR3 sequences, under 13% seen once, with roughly 5% in the top ten. The data originate from a study of T-cell reconstitution after alpha-beta-depleted transplantation in children. The germline V gene encodes CDR1 LNHNV and CDR2 YYDKDF (reference sequence). V lost 1 base, J lost 4 bases, and 11 bases lay in between. The CDR3 covers 15 residues. The starting material was PBMCs from the stem cell graft donor, obtained from the stem cell graft. The TCR originated in a human donor who donated a stem cell graft to a child with acute myeloid leukemia. V and J are TRBV15 and TRBJ1-5, with D possibly being TRBD1 (6 bases). The CDR3 is CATSRVVRGNQPQHF. CDR3 in DNA: TGTGCCACCAGCAGAGTAGTCAGGGGTAATCAGCCCCAGCATTTT.